The T cell receptor (beta chain) described here comes from a study of cytomegalovirus exposure and HLA in healthy donors. 13 Jbeta primers and 60 Vbeta primers were used for the PCR. The method was immunoSEQ multiplex PCR; TCRdb's version includes in-frame clones alone and lacks a portion of them. The data show roughly 160,000 clones, roughly 87% seen once. Per the germline V gene, CDR1 is MNHEY and CDR2 is SMNVEV (reference sequence). The CDR3 consists of 14 residues. V was trimmed by 6 bases and J by 8 bases, leaving 19 bases between them. Findings and caveats of the study: It is likely that the observed cluster of highly shared sequence variants was a sequencing artifact.

As to this clone: Its antigen is not identified.

The chain has TRBV27 and TRBJ1-1, with D perhaps TRBD1 (6 bases). This receptor was obtained from a woman younger than 45 in good health and CMV-seronegative. The sequenced material came from PBMCs. The CDR3 nucleotides are TGTGCCAGCAGCCGGACGGGGGGCGTCTTGGAAGCTTTCTTT. Protein: CASSRTGGVLEAFF.